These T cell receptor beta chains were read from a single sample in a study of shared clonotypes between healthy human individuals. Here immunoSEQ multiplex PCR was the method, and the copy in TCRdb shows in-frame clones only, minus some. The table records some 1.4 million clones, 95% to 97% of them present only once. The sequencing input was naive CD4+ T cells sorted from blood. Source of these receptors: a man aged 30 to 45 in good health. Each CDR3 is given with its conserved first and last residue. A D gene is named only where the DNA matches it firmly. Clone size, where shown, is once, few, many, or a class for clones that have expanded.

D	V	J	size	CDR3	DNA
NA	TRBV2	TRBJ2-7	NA	CASSEGLLYEQYF	TGTGCCAGCAGTGAAGGTCTTCTATACGAGCAGTACTTC
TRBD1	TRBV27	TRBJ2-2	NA	CASSFQGVIPAGELFF	TGTGCCAGCAGTTTCCAGGGGGTTATTCCCGCCGGGGAGCTGTTTTTT
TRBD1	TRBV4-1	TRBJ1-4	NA	CASSHGQGAVALFF	TGCGCCAGCAGCCATGGACAGGGGGCGGTTGCCCTGTTTTTT
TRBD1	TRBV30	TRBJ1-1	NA	CAWSQGNAFF	TGTGCCTGGTCACAGGGGAACGCTTTCTTT
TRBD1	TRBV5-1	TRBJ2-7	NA	CASTPGQGAAYEQYF	TGCGCCAGCACCCCAGGACAGGGTGCTGCCTACGAGCAGTACTTC
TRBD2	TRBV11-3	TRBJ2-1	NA	CASSDGTSGRRYCNEQFF	TGTGCCAGCAGCGATGGGACTAGCGGGAGGCGGTACTGCAATGAGCAGTTCTTC
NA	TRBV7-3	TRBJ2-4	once	CASSYGHGDIQYF	TGTGCCAGCAGCTATGGGCACGGAGACATTCAGTACTTC
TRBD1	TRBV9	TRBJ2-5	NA	CASSVGGGGSQETQYF	TGTGCCAGCAGCGTAGGAGGGGGCGGGTCCCAAGAGACCCAGTACTTC
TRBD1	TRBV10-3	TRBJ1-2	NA	CAISERQGSLWGYTF	TGTGCCATCAGTGAAAGACAGGGGTCTCTGTGGGGCTACACCTTC
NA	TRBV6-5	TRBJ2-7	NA	CASGDFAYEQYF	TGTGCCAGCGGAGACTTTGCCTACGAGCAGTACTTC
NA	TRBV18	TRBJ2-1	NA	CASSPPRFGEYNEQFF	TGTGCCAGCTCACCACCGAGGTTTGGGGAGTACAATGAGCAGTTCTTC
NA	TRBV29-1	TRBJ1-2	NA	CSVGDFNGYTF	TGCAGCGTTGGGGACTTTAATGGCTACACCTTC
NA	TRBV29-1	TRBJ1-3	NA	CSVGQVSGNTIYF	TGCAGCGTTGGGCAGGTGTCTGGAAACACCATATATTTT
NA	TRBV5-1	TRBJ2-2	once	CASSIEVPENTGELFF	TGCGCCAGCAGTATAGAAGTTCCGGAGAACACCGGGGAGCTGTTTTTT
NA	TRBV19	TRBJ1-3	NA	CASSIISGIHSGNTIYF	TGTGCCAGTAGTATAATTTCTGGGATTCACTCTGGAAACACCATATATTTT
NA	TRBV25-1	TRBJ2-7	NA	CASSGYEQYF	TGTGCCAGCAGTGGATACGAGCAGTACTTC
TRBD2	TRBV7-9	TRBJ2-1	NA	CASSLVPRLAGANNEQFF	TGTGCCAGCAGCTTAGTGCCCCGACTAGCGGGAGCAAACAATGAGCAGTTCTTC
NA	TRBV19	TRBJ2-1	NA	CASSIGSLQFF	TGTGCCAGTAGTATAGGAAGCTTGCAGTTCTTC
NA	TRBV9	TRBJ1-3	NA	CASSVNRPGAGNTIYF	TGTGCCAGCAGCGTCAATCGGCCCGGGGCTGGAAACACCATATATTTT
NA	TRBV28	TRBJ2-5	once	CAGAAGSQTQYF	TGTGCCGGAGCAGCAGGGAGTCAGACCCAGTACTTC
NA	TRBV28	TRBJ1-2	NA	CASLAVWYGYTF	TGTGCCAGCCTCGCTGTCTGGTATGGCTACACCTTC
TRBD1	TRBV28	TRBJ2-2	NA	CASSFWATGGDTGELFF	TGTGCCAGCAGTTTTTGGGCGACAGGGGGCGACACCGGGGAGCTGTTTTTT
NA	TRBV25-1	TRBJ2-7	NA	CASRSSYEQYF	TGTGCCAGCAGGAGCTCCTACGAGCAGTACTTC
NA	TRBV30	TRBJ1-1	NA	CAWKSQNTEAFF	TGTGCCTGGAAAAGCCAGAACACTGAAGCTTTCTTT
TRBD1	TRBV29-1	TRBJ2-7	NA	CSARLTGTEDEQYF	TGCAGCGCTAGATTAACCGGGACAGAGGACGAGCAGTACTTC
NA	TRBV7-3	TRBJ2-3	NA	CASSLVGGTDTQYF	TGTGCCAGCAGCTTAGTCGGCGGCACAGATACGCAGTATTTT
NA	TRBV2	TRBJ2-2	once	CASSEASGRLGGQLFF	TGTGCCAGCAGTGAAGCGAGTGGGAGACTAGGCGGGCAGCTGTTTTTT
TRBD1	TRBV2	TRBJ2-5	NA	CAKRTGEETQYF	TGTGCCAAAAGGACAGGGGAAGAGACCCAGTACTTC
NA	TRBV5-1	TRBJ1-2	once	CASSLGRGPHYGYTF	TGCGCCAGCAGCTTGGGCCGGGGGCCCCACTATGGCTACACCTTC
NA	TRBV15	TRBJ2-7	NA	CATSRSSNSLREQYF	TGTGCCACCAGCCGAAGTTCGAACTCCCTACGGGAGCAGTACTTC
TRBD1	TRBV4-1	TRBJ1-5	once	CASSPGTGNQPQHF	TGCGCCAGCAGCCCAGGGACAGGCAATCAGCCCCAGCATTTT
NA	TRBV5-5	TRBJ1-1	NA	CASSRTRGNTEAFF	TGTGCCAGCAGCAGGACACGGGGAAACACTGAAGCTTTCTTT
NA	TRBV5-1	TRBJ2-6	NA	CASSLASHTWANVLTF	TGCGCCAGCAGCTTGGCTTCACACACTTGGGCCAACGTCCTGACTTTC
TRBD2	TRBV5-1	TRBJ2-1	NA	CASSLLAGALNEQFF	TGCGCCAGCAGCTTGCTAGCGGGAGCTCTAAATGAGCAGTTCTTC
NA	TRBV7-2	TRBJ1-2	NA	CASSALPGANYGYTF	TGTGCCAGCAGCGCACTCCCGGGGGCGAACTATGGCTACACCTTC
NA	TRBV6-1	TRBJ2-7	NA	CASSWGTRDYEQYF	TGTGCCAGCAGTTGGGGGACACGAGACTACGAGCAGTACTTC
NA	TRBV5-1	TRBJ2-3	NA	CASSRAPATTDTQYF	TGCGCCAGCAGCCGTGCCCCAGCGACCACAGATACGCAGTATTTT
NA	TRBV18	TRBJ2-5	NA	CASSITSQETQYF	TGTGCCAGCTCGATCACCAGTCAGGAGACCCAGTACTTC
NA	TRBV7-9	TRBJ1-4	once	CASSLAGSGRLSTNEKLFF	TGTGCCAGCAGCTTAGCAGGATCGGGACGACTCTCAACTAATGAAAAACTGTTTTTT
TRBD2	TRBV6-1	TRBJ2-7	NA	CASSDLTSVAYEQYF	TGTGCCAGCAGTGACCTGACTAGCGTTGCCTACGAGCAGTACTTC
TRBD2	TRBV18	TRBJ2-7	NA	CASSPIISGTGRYEQYF	TGTGCCAGCTCACCGATAATTAGCGGGACCGGACGCTACGAGCAGTACTTC
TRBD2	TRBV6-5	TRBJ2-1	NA	CASSYYLTGTNNEQFF	TGTGCCAGCAGTTACTACCTAACCGGGACTAACAATGAGCAGTTCTTC
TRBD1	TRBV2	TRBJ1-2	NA	CASSDVGQGIGGYTF	TGTGCCAGCAGTGACGTGGGACAGGGAATTGGTGGCTACACCTTC
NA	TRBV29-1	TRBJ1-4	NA	CSVSGFTNEKLFF	TGCAGCGTTTCAGGGTTCACTAATGAAAAACTGTTTTTT
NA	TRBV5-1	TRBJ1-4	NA	CASSRSTNEKLFF	TGCGCCAGCAGTCGATCAACTAATGAAAAACTGTTTTTT
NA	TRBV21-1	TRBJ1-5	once	CASMRGGTGCLSQPQHF	TGTGCCAGCATGAGGGGGGGTACAGGTTGCCTAAGTCAGCCCCAGCATTTT
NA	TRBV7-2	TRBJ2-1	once	CASSLGFQFDEQFF	TGTGCCAGCAGCTTAGGTTTCCAGTTTGATGAGCAGTTCTTC
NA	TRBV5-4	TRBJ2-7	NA	CASSLDAGPYEQYF	TGTGCCAGCAGCTTGGATGCGGGGCCTTACGAGCAGTACTTC
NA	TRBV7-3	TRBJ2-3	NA	CASSFAAGGRIPDTQYF	TGTGCCAGCAGCTTCGCGGCAGGCGGAAGGATCCCAGATACGCAGTATTTT
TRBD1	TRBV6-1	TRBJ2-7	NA	CASSERTGGPYEQYF	TGTGCCAGCAGTGAAAGGACAGGGGGGCCCTACGAGCAGTACTTC
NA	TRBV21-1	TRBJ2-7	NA	CASSRAGYEQYF	TGTGCCAGCAGCAGGGCTGGCTACGAGCAGTACTTC
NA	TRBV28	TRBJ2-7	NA	CASSFPTSYEQYF	TGTGCCAGCAGTTTCCCAACTAGCTACGAGCAGTACTTC
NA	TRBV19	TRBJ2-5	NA	CASSSNRGAGTQETQYF	TGTGCCAGTAGTAGCAACAGGGGCGCGGGAACCCAAGAGACCCAGTACTTC
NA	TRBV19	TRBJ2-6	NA	CASGRGALRISGANVLTF	TGTGCCAGTGGTCGAGGAGCCCTTAGGATCTCTGGGGCCAACGTCCTGACTTTC
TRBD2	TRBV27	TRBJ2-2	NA	CASSLRPGLAGGAGELFF	TGTGCCAGCAGTTTAAGGCCGGGACTAGCGGGAGGGGCCGGGGAGCTGTTTTTT
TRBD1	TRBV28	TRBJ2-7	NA	CASRRGQGFGFSYEQYF	TGTGCCAGTAGAAGAGGACAGGGGTTCGGGTTTTCCTACGAGCAGTACTTC